This TCR beta chain was recovered during a study of robustness of blood B and T cell sequencing (dated by TCRdb to the late 2010s). The study in broad terms: The study aimed to determine how much peripheral blood is needed to reliably characterize an individual's TCRbeta and IgG repertoires. In each of the roughly 9 independently drawn blood samples, both the TCRbeta and the IgG repertoires were quantified. As technical replicates, two replicate TCRbeta cDNA libraries were prepared from one shared RNA pool derived from a single 10 ml draw. What the work shows at the level of the full study, not this receptor alone: One pair of TCRbeta libraries showed evidence of cross-contamination, likely from batch processing; the shared UMI-sequence pairs were removed. The TCRbeta rarefaction curves did not fully level off, which suggests either under-sequencing or many low-abundance clonotypes. Immediate fractionation was required for EDTA tubes, so the use of EDTA tubes in multi-site collections was limited. Pooling tubes did not increase the overlap of rare TCRbeta clonotypes, which implies that much larger blood volumes would be needed to capture rare TCRbeta clonotypes. When 3 or 4 tubes (roughly 28-45 ml blood) were combined, saturation was approached in coverage of the top 10,000 TCRbeta clonotypes. Across technical replicate libraries, about 95% of the top 10,000 TCRbeta clonotypes in one library were also found in the other. Every single 10 ml sample contained the 1,000 most abundant TCRbeta clonotypes from the pooled draws.

V is pared back by 8 bases and J by 5 bases, with 13 bases lying between the germline termini. The CDR3 contains 13 residues, cysteine and phenylalanine counted. The sequence is cut down to CDR3 DNA, 39 bases in frame from base 1. In the germline V gene, CDR1 corresponds to SGHRS and CDR2 to YFSETQ. On this clonotype: Its antigen target is currently unknown. Per-base quality was not reported, and no clone a single base away is much larger than it.

Receptors were amplified or captured by PCR. These reads were obtained on an Illumina MiSeq. SMARTScribe reverse transcriptase and a 5' template-switch oligo, by which a universal priming site was added, were used for cDNA synthesis. A 12-nucleotide random unique molecular identifier (UMI) was carried by the template-switch oligo, and each cDNA molecule was tagged with this UMI. During reverse transcription, TCRbeta transcripts were targeted using chain-specific reverse primers. Uracil DNA glycosylase treatment removed residual template-switch adapters, and cDNA was purified with a Qiagen MinElute kit. For the first PCR, about 25 cycles were run with KAPA HiFi HotStart ReadyMix and step-out primers, split across four 50 ul reactions. Before any further amplification, the products of the first-round PCR were gel-purified. Illumina Nextera adapters were attached in a second PCR of roughly 8 cycles, and the libraries were then purified and pooled. For each TCRbeta molecule, the UMI barcode was captured by a 50-nucleotide 5' read. The published analysis was carried out like this. Reads were grouped by UMI into consensus reads using the MIGEC toolkit. Forward and reverse consensus reads were merged with PEAR to produce final reads. Identical UMI-sequence pairs found in more than one library were treated as cross-sample contamination and removed by a custom decontamination script. V(D)J assignment and CDR3 extraction were performed with MIGMAP, a wrapper around IgBLAST. A TCR clonotype was defined by an identical V gene, J gene and CDR3 amino acid sequence; no sequencing was done for CDR1 and CDR2. The public reads were reanalyzed by TCRdb: fastp trimming at Q25, MiXCR alignment, in-frame beta chains only. One record per CDR3 amino acid sequence lists the most common genes and DNA. It is TCRdb's table, rather than the study itself, that gives the V and J calls and clone size. The sample has about 1,200 distinct CDR3 sequences on record, approximately 78% of them singletons. More than 35% of the sample lies in the top ten.

TCRbeta repertoires were quantified from mRNA rather than genomic DNA, which captures expressed receptors. Buffy coat leukocytes were collected into Trizol, and RNA was extracted with the Direct-zol RNA MiniPrep Plus kit without cell sorting. EDTA blood tubes were centrifuged immediately at 4°C to separate plasma, buffy coat and red blood cells. Specimen: peripheral blood. This receptor was taken from a human donor in good health. The rearrangement combines TRBV5-1 with TRBJ1-4, with the D segment identity uncertain. DNA sequence: TGCGCCAGTACCTTTGGCGTGAATGAAAAACTGTTTTTT. This sequence encodes CASTFGVNEKLFF.